The source of this T cell receptor (beta chain) is a study of naive and memory T cell subsets. Findings of the study overall: Over 85% of naive TCR sequences appeared only once, unlike memory subsets. Activation and differentiation may alter RNA-based TCR counts. A few larger clonotypes appeared in naive repertoires, especially CD8, possibly memory cells re-expressing CD45RA.

J was trimmed by 5 bases and V by 5 bases; bases with no gene match: 5. Per germline, CDR1 MNHEY and CDR2 SVGAGI. The CDR3 sequence is 14 residues long. Of note for this clonotype: Its antigen is still unknown.

Overnight CMV lysate stimulation of fresh PBMCs defined donor CMV status by CD4+ IFNgamma. An equimolar mix of two oligonucleotides served as the beta constant-region primer for TRBC1 and TRBC2. Nested alpha and beta constant-region primers with the SP2 primer drove four PCR rounds on ligated cDNA. MiXCR was run by TCRdb on the UMI-ligation and nested PCR reads, yielding one entry per CDR3 protein. The data show 150,000 or so distinct CDR3 sequences, about 23% seen once. This rearrangement joins TRBV6-5 to TRBJ2-7; TRBD1 matches 11 bases. The clonotype was recovered from a human donor in good health. What was sequenced was naive CD4+ T cells from blood. The CDR3 loop is CASSPGQGVNEQYF. CDR3 nucleotides: TGTGCCAGCAGTCCGGGACAGGGGGTCAACGAGCAGTACTTC.